The clone carrying this TCR beta chain was seen ten or more times. Its antigen is as yet unknown. This library used roughly 400 ng RNA and molecular barcoded adaptors spanning alpha/delta and beta/gamma chains. TCRdb itself ran the reads through MiXCR, one entry per CDR3 protein. In the table there are tens of thousands of distinct CDR3 sequences, around 15% of which are singletons. V was pared by 5 bases and J by 4 bases, with 10 bases of the junction left unmatched. The CDR3 totals 14 residues. Germline V gives CDR1 GTSNPN, CDR2 SVGIG (reference sequence). This record belongs to a study of read filtering for tumor transcriptome and immune sequencing. Study-level results: Even smaller IR-seq throughput identified most shared clonotypes.

Sequenced material: a population of CD138-negative cells sorted from bone marrow. The receptor was derived from a donor over 35 with multiple myeloma. V is TRBV30 and J is TRBJ1-2; 7 nucleotides agree with TRBD1. CDR3 coding DNA: TGTGCCTGGGACAACACAGGGGTTCGCTATGGCTACACCTTC. Its translation: CAWDNTGVRYGYTF.